The source of this TCR beta chain is a study of blood T cell repertoires in COVID-19. Turning to the study itself: COVID-19 samples collected from the United States, Italy and Spain covered acute and convalescent phases. From T cells, B-cell-depleted T cells, or PBMCs came the material, which was cDNA or gDNA.

As handled by the study authors: Amplifying reference gene primers gave estimates of nucleated cell counts. Sequencing was performed with immunoSEQ multiplex PCR; in TCRdb, only in-frame clones are kept and a portion is missing. The V and J calls and clone size were taken over from that table, and D and trimming were inferred from the DNA. This sample carries hundreds of thousands of clones, roughly 90% of them seen once, and the ten largest clones take over 0.75%. V lost 6 bases and J lost 5; bases outside the gene matches: 12. Germline V CDR1 and CDR2: SGHRS, YFSETQ. The CDR3 is made up of 15 amino acids.

The rearrangement uses TRBV5-1 and TRBJ2-7; 9 bases agree with TRBD1. Material: peripheral blood. The receptor was isolated from a man between 60 and 75 years old with COVID-19, enrolled during active disease. CDR3: CASTISGTGYDEQYF. The CDR3 DNA reads as TGCGCCAGCACCATATCCGGGACAGGGTACGACGAGCAGTACTTC.